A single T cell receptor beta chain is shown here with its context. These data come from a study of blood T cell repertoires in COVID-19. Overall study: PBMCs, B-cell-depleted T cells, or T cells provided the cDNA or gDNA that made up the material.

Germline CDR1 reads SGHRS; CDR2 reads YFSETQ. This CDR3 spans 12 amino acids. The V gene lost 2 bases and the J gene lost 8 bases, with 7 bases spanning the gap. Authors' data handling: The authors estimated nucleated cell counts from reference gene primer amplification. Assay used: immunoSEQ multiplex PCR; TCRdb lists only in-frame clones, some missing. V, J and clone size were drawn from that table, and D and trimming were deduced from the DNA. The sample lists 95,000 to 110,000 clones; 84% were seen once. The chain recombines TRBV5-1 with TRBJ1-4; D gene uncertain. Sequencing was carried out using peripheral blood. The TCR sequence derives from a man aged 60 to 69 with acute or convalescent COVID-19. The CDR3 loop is CASSLRGEKLFF. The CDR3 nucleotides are TGCGCCAGCAGCTTACGCGGCGAAAAACTGTTTTTT.